The rows below give T cell receptor beta chains drawn from one sample of a study of post-analysis software for immune sequencing data. TCRdb reprocessed the PCR reads with MiXCR, giving one entry per CDR3 protein. The data contain 430,000 or so distinct CDR3 sequences, approximately 37% of them singletons. The sample comprised blood. The source of these receptors is a girl aged 2-10 years with multiple sclerosis. Both conserved end residues are part of each CDR3. A D gene is named only where the DNA matches it firmly. Rows give clone size only sometimes, using once, few, many, or a class for an expanded clone.

>12|TRBJ2-1|TRBD2|TRBV30|-
CAWGLAQTEQFF
TGTGCCTGGGGACTAGCTCAGACTGAGCAGTTCTTC
>15|TRBJ2-3|-|TRBV5-1|-
CASSLAEGPTDTQYF
TGCGCCAGCAGCCTGGCGGAGGGGCCGACAGATACGCAGTATTTT
>14|TRBJ1-2|-|TRBV10-3|-
CAISPTVPEYGYTF
TGTGCCATCAGCCCTACCGTCCCAGAATATGGCTACACCTTC
>14|TRBJ2-5|-|TRBV6-5|-
CASSGGLYQETQYF
TGTGCCAGCAGTGGAGGGCTATACCAAGAGACCCAGTACTTC
>12|TRBJ2-1|-|TRBV29-1|few
CSVGQTYNEQFF
TGCAGCGTTGGACAGACTTACAATGAGCAGTTCTTC
>15|TRBJ1-2|TRBD1|TRBV12-3/TRBV12-4|few
CASSLTGGSIYGYTF
TGTGCCAGCAGTTTGACAGGGGGATCAATCTATGGCTACACCTTC
>16|TRBJ2-1|TRBD1|TRBV20-1|-
CSARELGTGVYNEQFF
TGCAGTGCTAGAGAACTAGGGACAGGGGTTTACAATGAGCAGTTCTTC
>14|TRBJ1-1|-|TRBV27|many
CASRNTGGNTEAFF
TGTGCCAGCAGAAACACCGGGGGGAACACTGAAGCTTTCTTT
>15|TRBJ2-1|TRBD2|TRBV9|once
CASSVISGGAVEQFF
TGTGCCAGCAGCGTAATTAGCGGGGGGGCCGTTGAGCAGTTCTTC
>15|TRBJ1-2|-|TRBV5-4|few
CASSSGTVRNYGYTF
TGTGCCAGCAGCTCAGGGACGGTCAGAAACTATGGCTACACCTTC
>16|TRBJ2-5|TRBD2|TRBV7-2|-
CASSLAASGIGETQYF
TGTGCCAGCAGCTTAGCCGCTAGCGGGATCGGGGAGACCCAGTACTTC
>11|TRBJ1-2|-|TRBV7-9|few
CASNTGYGYTF
TGTGCCAGCAACACAGGGTATGGCTACACCTTC
>14|TRBJ1-2|TRBD1|TRBV29-1|once
CSVLQGTGGYGYTF
TGCAGCGTACTCCAGGGGACAGGGGGGTATGGCTACACCTTC
>12|TRBJ2-4|-|TRBV10-3|-
CAISEDWNIQYF
TGTGCCATCAGTGAGGACTGGAACATTCAGTACTTC
>12|TRBJ1-1|TRBD1|TRBV29-1|few
CSVRQGGTEAFF
TGCAGCGTGCGACAGGGGGGCACTGAAGCTTTCTTT
>15|TRBJ2-7|-|TRBV3-1|-
CASSQEGVSSYEQYF
TGTGCCAGCAGCCAAGAAGGGGTAAGCTCCTACGAGCAGTACTTC
>15|TRBJ2-2|-|TRBV7-3|-
CASSPTRAYTGELFF
TGTGCCAGCAGCCCGACTAGGGCCTACACCGGGGAGCTGTTTTTT
>11|TRBJ2-3|-|TRBV7-2|-
CASTDGSTQYF
TGTGCCAGCACAGACGGGAGCACGCAGTATTTT
>13|TRBJ2-1|-|TRBV20-1|-
CSAPKSSYNEQFF
TGCAGTGCACCGAAAAGCTCCTACAATGAGCAGTTCTTC
>15|TRBJ1-6|TRBD1|TRBV6-1|-
CASGRTDRGNSPLHF
TGTGCCAGCGGGAGAACCGACAGGGGAAATTCACCCCTCCACTTT
>13|TRBJ2-3|TRBD2|TRBV5-1|-
CASSWTSRDTQYF
TGCGCCAGCAGCTGGACTAGTCGGGATACGCAGTATTTT
>13|TRBJ2-1|-|TRBV4-3|few
CASSLTPYNEQFF
TGCGCCAGCAGCCTTACGCCCTACAATGAGCAGTTCTTC
>15|TRBJ1-5|-|TRBV28|few
CASTAPGQVNQPQHF
TGTGCCAGTACCGCACCGGGGCAGGTTAATCAGCCCCAGCATTTT
>15|TRBJ2-7|TRBD1|TRBV12-3/TRBV12-4|-
CASRQGQGGSYEQYF
TGTGCCAGCAGACAGGGACAGGGCGGATCCTACGAGCAGTACTTC
>16|TRBJ2-5|TRBD2|TRBV20-1|-
CSAIQSGLAGFGTQYF
TGCAGTGCTATACAATCGGGACTAGCGGGATTCGGGACCCAGTACTTC
>14|TRBJ2-3|-|TRBV20-1|-
CSAHERVEGDTQYF
TGCAGTGCTCACGAGCGGGTTGAAGGGGATACGCAGTATTTT
>15|TRBJ2-7|-|TRBV7-4|few
CASSLELHLVYEQYF
TGTGCCAGCAGCTTAGAGTTGCATTTAGTCTACGAGCAGTACTTC
>16|TRBJ2-3|-|TRBV28|-
CASSFRGGGMSDTQYF
TGTGCCAGCAGTTTCCGGGGAGGGGGAATGTCGGATACGCAGTATTTT
>13|TRBJ1-1|TRBD1|TRBV29-1|-
CSVAGQLATEAFF
TGCAGCGTAGCGGGACAGCTCGCTACTGAAGCTTTCTTT
>12|TRBJ1-2|-|TRBV28|-
CASSLLTYGYTF
TGTGCCAGCAGTCTCCTCACCTATGGCTACACCTTC
>12|TRBJ2-1|-|TRBV28|-
CASSVKTREQFF
TGTGCCAGCAGTGTGAAGACCCGCGAGCAGTTCTTC
>16|TRBJ2-3|TRBD2|TRBV7-2|-
CASSLRLATSTDTQYF
TGTGCCAGCAGCCTCAGACTAGCGACTAGCACAGATACGCAGTATTTT
>11|TRBJ2-3|-|TRBV29-1|-
CSAGQMDTQYF
TGCAGCGCCGGTCAGATGGATACGCAGTATTTT
>16|TRBJ2-1|TRBD2|TRBV28|once
CASSFFRREAHNEQFF
TGTGCCAGCAGTTTTTTTAGGCGGGAGGCCCACAATGAGCAGTTCTTC
>17|TRBJ1-5|TRBD1|TRBV27|-
CASSSWDSLDSNQPQHF
TGTGCCAGCAGTTCCTGGGACAGCCTAGATAGCAATCAGCCCCAGCATTTT